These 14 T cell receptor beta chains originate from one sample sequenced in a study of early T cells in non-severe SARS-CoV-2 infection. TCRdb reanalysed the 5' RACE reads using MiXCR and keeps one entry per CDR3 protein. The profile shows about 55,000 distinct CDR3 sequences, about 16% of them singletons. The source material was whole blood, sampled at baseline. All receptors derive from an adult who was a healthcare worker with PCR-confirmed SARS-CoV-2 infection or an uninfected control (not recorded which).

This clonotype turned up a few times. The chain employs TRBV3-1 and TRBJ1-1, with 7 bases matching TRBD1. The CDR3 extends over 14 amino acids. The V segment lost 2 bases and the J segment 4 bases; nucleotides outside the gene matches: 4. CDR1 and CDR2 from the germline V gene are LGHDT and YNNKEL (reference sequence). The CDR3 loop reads CASSQQGGTTEAFF. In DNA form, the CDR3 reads TGTGCCAGCAGCCAACAGGGGGGTACCACTGAAGCTTTCTTT.

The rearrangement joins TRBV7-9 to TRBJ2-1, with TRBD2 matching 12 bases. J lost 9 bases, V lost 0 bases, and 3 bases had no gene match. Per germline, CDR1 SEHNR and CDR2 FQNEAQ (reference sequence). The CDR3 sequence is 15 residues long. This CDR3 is CASSLAGTSGPEQFF. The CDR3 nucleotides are TGTGCCAGCAGCTTAGCGGGGACTAGCGGGCCTGAGCAGTTCTTC.

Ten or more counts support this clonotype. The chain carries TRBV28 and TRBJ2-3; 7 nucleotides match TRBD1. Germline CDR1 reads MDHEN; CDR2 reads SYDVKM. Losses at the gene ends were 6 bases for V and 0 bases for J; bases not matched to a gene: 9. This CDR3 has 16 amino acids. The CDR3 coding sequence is TGTGCCAGCAGCCGGAGACAGGGATTTAGCACAGATACGCAGTATTTT. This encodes CASSRRQGFSTDTQYF. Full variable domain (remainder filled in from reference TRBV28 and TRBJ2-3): DVKVTQSSRYLVKRTGEKVFLECVQDMDHENMFWYRQDPGLGLRLIYFSYDVKMKEKGDIPEGYSVSREKKERFSLILESASTNQTSMYLCASSRRQGFSTDTQYFGPGTRLTVL.

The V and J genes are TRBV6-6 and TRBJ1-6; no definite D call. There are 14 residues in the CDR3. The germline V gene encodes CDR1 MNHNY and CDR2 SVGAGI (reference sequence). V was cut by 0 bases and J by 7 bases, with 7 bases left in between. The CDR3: CASSYSQENSPLHF. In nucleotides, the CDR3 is TGTGCCAGCAGTTACTCTCAGGAAAATTCACCCCTCCACTTT.

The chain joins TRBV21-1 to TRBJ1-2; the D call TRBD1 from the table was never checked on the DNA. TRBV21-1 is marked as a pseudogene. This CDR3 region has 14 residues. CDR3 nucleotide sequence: TGTGCCAGCAGCAAAGCGGAGGGGAACTATGGCTACACCTTC. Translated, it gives CASSKAEGNYGYTF.

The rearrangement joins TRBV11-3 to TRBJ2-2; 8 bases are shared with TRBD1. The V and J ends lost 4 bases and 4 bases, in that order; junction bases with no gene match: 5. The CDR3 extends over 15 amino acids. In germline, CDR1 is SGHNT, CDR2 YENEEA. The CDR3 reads CASSSGTGVTGELFF. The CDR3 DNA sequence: TGTGCCAGCAGCTCCGGGACAGGCGTCACCGGGGAGCTGTTTTTT. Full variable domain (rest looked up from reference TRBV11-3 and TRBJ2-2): EAGVVQSPRYKIIEKKQPVAFWCNPISGHNTLYWYLQNLGQGPELLIRYENEEAVDDSQLPKDRFSAERLKGVDSTLKIQPAELGDSAVYLCASSSGTGVTGELFFGEGSRLTVL.

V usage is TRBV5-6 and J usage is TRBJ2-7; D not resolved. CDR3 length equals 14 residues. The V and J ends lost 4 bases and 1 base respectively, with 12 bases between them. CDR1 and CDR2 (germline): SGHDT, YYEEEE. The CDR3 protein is CASSRDGLSYEQYF. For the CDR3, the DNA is TGTGCCAGCAGCAGAGACGGGCTTTCCTACGAGCAGTACTTC. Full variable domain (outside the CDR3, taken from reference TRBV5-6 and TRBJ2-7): DAGVTQSPTHLIKTRGQQVTLRCSPKSGHDTVSWYQQALGQGPQFIFQYYEEEERQRGNFPDRFSGHQFPNYSSELNVNALLLGDSALYLCASSRDGLSYEQYFGPGTRLTVT.

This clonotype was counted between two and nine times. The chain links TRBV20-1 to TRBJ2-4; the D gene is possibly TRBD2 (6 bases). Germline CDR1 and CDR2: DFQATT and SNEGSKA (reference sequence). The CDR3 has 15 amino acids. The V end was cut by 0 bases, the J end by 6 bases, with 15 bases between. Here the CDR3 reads CSARDTGDPGNIQYF. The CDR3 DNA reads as TGCAGTGCTAGAGATACGGGGGACCCAGGAAACATTCAGTACTTC.

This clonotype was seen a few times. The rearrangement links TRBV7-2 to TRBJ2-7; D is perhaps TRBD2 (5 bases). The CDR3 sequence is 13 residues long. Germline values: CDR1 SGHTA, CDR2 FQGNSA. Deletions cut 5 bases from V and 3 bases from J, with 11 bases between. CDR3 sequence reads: CASSPRGLYEQYF. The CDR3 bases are TGTGCCAGCAGCCCCCGGGGTCTCTACGAGCAGTACTTC.

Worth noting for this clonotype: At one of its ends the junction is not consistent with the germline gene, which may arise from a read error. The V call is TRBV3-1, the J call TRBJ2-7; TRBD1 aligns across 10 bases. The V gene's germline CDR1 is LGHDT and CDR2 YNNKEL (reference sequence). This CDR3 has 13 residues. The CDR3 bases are TGTGCCAGCAGCCAAAGCCGGGACAGGGGTTTGGACTTC. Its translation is CASSQSRDRGLDF.

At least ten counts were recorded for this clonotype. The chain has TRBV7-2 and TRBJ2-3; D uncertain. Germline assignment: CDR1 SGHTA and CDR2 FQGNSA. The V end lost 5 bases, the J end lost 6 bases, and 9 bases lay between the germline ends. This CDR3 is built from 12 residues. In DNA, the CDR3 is TGTGCCAGCAGCCACTCCTGGGATACGCAGTATTTT. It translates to CASSHSWDTQYF.

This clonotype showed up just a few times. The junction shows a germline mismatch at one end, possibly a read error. CDR3 DNA sequence: TGTGTCACCAGCAGAGCTCCCTTGGTCGGAACAGAGCAGTTCTTC. Translating it yields CVTSRAPLVGTEQFF. The genes are TRBV15 and TRBJ2-1; D gene ambiguous. Looked up from germline, CDR1 is LNHNV and CDR2 is YYDKDF (reference sequence). The length of the CDR3 is 15 residues.

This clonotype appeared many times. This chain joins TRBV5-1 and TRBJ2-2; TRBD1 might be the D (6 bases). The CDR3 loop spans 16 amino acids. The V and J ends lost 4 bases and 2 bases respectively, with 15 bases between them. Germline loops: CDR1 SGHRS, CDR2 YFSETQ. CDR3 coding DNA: TGCGCCAGCAGCCCAGGACAGCTACTCAACACCGGGGAGCTGTTTTTT. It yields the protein CASSPGQLLNTGELFF.

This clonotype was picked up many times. For the CDR3, the DNA is TGTGCCAGCAGGCGAACCGGGACGGGCATTCAGCCCCAGCATTTT. Protein sequence: CASRRTGTGIQPQHF. This chain joins TRBV12-3 or TRBV12-4 and TRBJ1-5, with a weak D call TRBD1 (5 bases). V was pared by 6 bases and J by 6 bases, with 18 bases between. CDR3 size: 15 residues.